One and the same sample provided the 27 T cell receptor beta chains below, sequenced in a study of technical replicates of blood from several donors. The repertoire was sequenced with immunoSEQ multiplex PCR; TCRdb's copy has only in-frame clones and lacks some. The data show tens of thousands of clones, with approximately 94% seen just once and more than 0.2% held by the top ten. Specimen: T cells isolated from PBMCs. These receptors came from a human donor in good health.

The CDR3 nucleotides are TGCGCCAGCAGCTTGGCAGGGACCTACGAGCAGTACTTC. Amino acids: CASSLAGTYEQYF. V usage is TRBV5-1 and J usage is TRBJ2-7; possibly TRBD1 for D (5 bases). The V and J ends lost 0 bases and 2 bases respectively, with 6 bases between them. This CDR3 is 13 amino acids long. Germline V gene lookup returns CDR1 SGHRS and CDR2 YFSETQ. The complete variable domain, with remaining parts taken from reference TRBV5-1 and TRBJ2-7, reads KAGVTQTPRYLIKTRGQQVTLSCSPISGHRSVSWYQQTPGQGLQFLFEYFSETQRNKGNFPGRFSGRQFSNSRSEMNVSTLELGDSALYLCASSLAGTYEQYFGPGTRLTVT.

The V gene is TRBV2, the J gene TRBJ1-3, with a tentative D call TRBD1 (5 bases). The CDR3 totals 15 residues. V gave up 4 bases and J gave up 2 bases, with 12 bases separating them. Germline values: CDR1 SNHLY, CDR2 FYNNEI. DNA for the CDR3: TGTGCCAGCAGTGCGCGACAGCTAACTGGAAACACCATATATTTT. Its translation is CASSARQLTGNTIYF.

This sequence joins TRBV10-3 and TRBJ2-3, with D possibly matching TRBD2 (5 bases). CDR3 length: 11 residues. The ends were cut back, 8 bases at V and 5 bases at J, with 8 bases in the middle. Germline V gene sequence: CDR1 ENHRY, CDR2 SYGVKD. The CDR3 DNA is TGTGCCATCGCGGAGGTAGATACGCAGTATTTT. This encodes CAIAEVDTQYF.

The chain uses TRBV18 and TRBJ2-7; 9 bases fit TRBD1. The V gene's germline CDR1 is KGHSH and CDR2 LQKENI. The CDR3 extends over 16 amino acids. J was trimmed by 5 bases and V by 6 bases; bases with no gene match: 14. The CDR3 protein is CASSPFEGQGVHEQYF. CDR3 coding DNA: TGTGCCAGCTCTCCCTTCGAGGGACAGGGTGTCCACGAGCAGTACTTC. The whole variable domain, remainder taken from reference TRBV18 and TRBJ2-7, is NAGVMQNPRHLVRRRGQEARLRCSPMKGHSHVYWYRQLPEEGLKFMVYLQKENIIDESGMPKERFSAEFPKEGPSILRIQQVVRGDSAAYFCASSPFEGQGVHEQYFGPGTRLTVT.

V and J are TRBV7-9 and TRBJ2-1, with 7 bases that match TRBD2. Germline values: CDR1 SEHNR, CDR2 FQNEAQ (reference sequence). Trimming took 2 bases from V and 5 from J; bases not matched to a gene: 9. This CDR3 spans 16 amino acids. CDR3 coding DNA: TGTGCCAGCAGCTTAAGGCTACTAGCGAAAAACAATGAGCAGTTCTTC. This translates into CASSLRLLAKNNEQFF.

This clone was observed once. This sequence joins TRBV29-1 and TRBJ1-1; 9 nucleotides line up with TRBD1. Germline CDR1 and CDR2: SQVTM and ANQGSEA. With 6 bases clipped from V and 2 bases from J, the junction kept 7 bases outside the gene matches. CDR3 size: 14 residues. The CDR3: CSVLPGQGNTEAFF. The DNA for the CDR3 is TGCAGCGTCCTACCGGGACAGGGAAACACTGAAGCTTTCTTT.

The J gene is TRBJ2-5, the V gene TRBV10-3; TRBD2 is a possible D gene (6 bases). Germline CDR1 ENHRY, CDR2 SYGVKD. The CDR3 runs to 15 residues. Trimming left V 11 bases short and J 5 bases short, with 24 bases between. The CDR3: CAATPGDSREETQYF. CDR3 nucleotides: TGTGCCGCGACACCCGGGGACTCACGGGAGGAGACCCAGTACTTC.

The V and J genes are TRBV6-5 and TRBJ2-7, with a tentative D call TRBD2 (7 bases). V lost 6 bases and J 6 bases, leaving 15 bases between the germline ends. CDR1 is MNHEY, CDR2 SVGAGI, per germline. There are 13 residues in the CDR3. In nucleotides, the CDR3 is TGTGCCAGCAGAAAGGGGGGGGTCGGCGAGCAGTACTTC. Protein product: CASRKGGVGEQYF.

This clone was counted a single time. The chain has TRBV14 and TRBJ1-2; D remains unclear. Germline CDR1 reads SGHDN; CDR2 reads FVKESK. V lost 1 base to trimming and J lost 4 bases, with 10 bases between them. The CDR3 runs to 14 residues. The CDR3 sequence is CASSQVSRGYGYTF. The CDR3 DNA reads TGTGCCAGCAGCCAAGTCAGTCGAGGCTATGGCTACACCTTC. Based on the CDR3 plus reference TRBV14 and TRBJ1-2, the full variable domain is EAGVTQFPSHSVIEKGQTVTLRCDPISGHDNLYWYRRVMGKEIKFLLHFVKESKQDESGMPNNRFLAERTGGTYSTLKVQPAELEDSGVYFCASSQVSRGYGYTFGSGTRLTVV.

J is TRBJ1-5 and V is TRBV6-1; no firm D call. This CDR3 is 14 amino acids long. The germline CDR1 and CDR2 sequences are MNHNS and SASEGT. The V end was cut by 7 bases, the J end by 7 bases, with 17 bases between. The CDR3 loop is CASTYGGSGQPQHF. The CDR3 coding sequence is TGTGCCAGCACTTACGGAGGGTCGGGGCAGCCCCAGCATTTT.

V and J are TRBV5-1 and TRBJ2-7, with 7 bases lining up with TRBD2. The V gene end was trimmed by 4 bases and the J gene end by 2 bases; junction bases not matched to a gene: 12. The CDR3 is 16 residues long. From germline, CDR1 is SGHRS and CDR2 YFSETQ. In nucleotides, the CDR3 is TGCGCCAGCAGCCCGGGCCTGAGACTAGCTACCTACGAGCAGTACTTC. This translates into CASSPGLRLATYEQYF.

This clone came up once. The chain uses TRBV7-2 and TRBJ2-3, with D perhaps matching TRBD2 (5 bases). This CDR3 region has 16 residues. Germline V CDR1 and CDR2: SGHTA, FQGNSA. V dropped 0 bases and J dropped 0 bases, with 10 bases sitting between them. The CDR3 nucleotides read TGTGCCAGCAGCTTAGCGGCGGGCCCGAGCACAGATACGCAGTATTTT. As protein: CASSLAAGPSTDTQYF.

The rearrangement uses TRBV6-1 and TRBJ1-2; 9 bases align to TRBD1. The CDR3 runs 16 residues. Trimming took 2 bases from V and 7 from J; bases not matched to a gene: 11. Germline CDR1 and CDR2: MNHNS and SASEGT. CDR3 protein: CASSERGTGNRAGYTF. CDR3 in DNA: TGTGCCAGCAGTGAAAGGGGGACAGGGAATCGCGCTGGCTACACCTTC.

The rearrangement links TRBV2 to TRBJ2-2, with D possibly TRBD2 on 7 matching bases. The germline V gene encodes CDR1 SNHLY and CDR2 FYNNEI. The V and J ends lost 6 bases and 0 bases respectively, with 14 bases between them. The CDR3 runs 16 residues. CDR3 amino acids: CASSRRGASNTGELFF. CDR3 sequence (DNA): TGTGCCAGCAGCCGACGGGGGGCCTCGAACACCGGGGAGCTGTTTTTT.

The rearrangement links TRBV19 to TRBJ2-1, with D maybe TRBD2 (6 bases). Per the germline V gene, CDR1 is LNHDA and CDR2 is SQIVND (reference sequence). Trimming took 10 bases from V and 7 from J, leaving 11 bases between them. This CDR3 contains 11 residues. The CDR3 DNA reads TGTGCCACCACTGGGGGGAATGAGCAGTTCTTC. Protein: CATTGGNEQFF.

V gene TRBV7-2 combines with J gene TRBJ1-1, with a tentative D call TRBD1 (5 bases). With 4 bases removed from V and 4 bases from J, the gap between germline ends came to 13 bases. Germline loops: CDR1 SGHTA, CDR2 FQGNSA. This CDR3 comprises 14 residues. This CDR3 reads CASSSLTGPTEAFF. The CDR3 coding sequence is TGTGCCAGCAGCTCCCTAACAGGACCCACTGAAGCTTTCTTT.

This clone was seen once. The chain has TRBV6-5 and TRBJ1-1; D might be TRBD1 (6 bases). The V end lost 4 bases, the J end lost 5 bases, and 11 bases lay between the germline ends. The CDR3 is made up of 13 amino acids. In germline, CDR1 is MNHEY, CDR2 SVGAGI. The CDR3, as DNA: TGTGCCAGCAGTTCAGGGGTTGGGACTGAAGCTTTCTTT. It specifies CASSSGVGTEAFF.

This sequence joins TRBV2 and TRBJ1-5, with a tentative D call TRBD1 (6 bases). The CDR3 covers 14 residues. From germline, CDR1 is SNHLY and CDR2 FYNNEI. Trimming cost V 7 bases and J 4 bases, with 14 bases left between them. CDR3 residues: CASKSHQGNQPQHF. CDR3 bases: TGTGCCAGCAAGAGCCATCAGGGGAATCAGCCCCAGCATTTT.

The chain is built from TRBV19 and TRBJ1-1; weak D call: TRBD1 (6 bases). CDR1 and CDR2 (germline): LNHDA, SQIVND (reference sequence). The CDR3 has 16 amino acids. Trimming took off 1 base at V and 5 bases at J, with 17 bases between the two ends. The CDR3 DNA follows: TGTGCCAGTAGTATAGGGAGACAGGTGATGGGTACTGAAGCTTTCTTT. The encoded protein is CASSIGRQVMGTEAFF.

This rearrangement joins TRBV5-1 to TRBJ2-7; 8 bases map to TRBD1. V shed 3 bases, J shed 0 bases, and the junction held 5 bases outside the gene matches. Looked up from germline, CDR1 is SGHRS and CDR2 is YFSETQ. The CDR3 spans 15 residues. CDR3 nucleotides: TGCGCCAGCAGCTGGGACAGGACTCTCTCCTACGAGCAGTACTTC. This codes for CASSWDRTLSYEQYF.

The gene calls are TRBV6-5 and TRBJ2-1, with D unclear. The V gene's germline CDR1 is MNHEY and CDR2 SVGAGI. The CDR3 is 15 residues long. Deletions cut 6 bases from V and 0 bases from J, with 12 bases between. The CDR3 sequence is CASSPTTSSYNEQFF. The CDR3 DNA sequence: TGTGCCAGCAGCCCGACAACCTCCTCCTACAATGAGCAGTTCTTC.

The rearrangement uses TRBV29-1 and TRBJ1-1; possible D gene TRBD1, 5 bases. This CDR3 region has 12 residues. Trimming took off 5 bases at V and 2 bases at J, with 9 bases between the two ends. The germline CDR1 and CDR2 sequences are SQVTM and ANQGSEA. CDR3 sequence (DNA): TGCAGCGTTCGGGGGATTAACACTGAAGCTTTCTTT. Translated, it gives CSVRGINTEAFF.

This chain connects TRBV5-1 to TRBJ1-1; perhaps TRBD1 as D (6 bases). Between the trimmed V and J ends, which lost 2 bases and 1 base, there was a span of 12 bases. The CDR3 totals 15 residues. Germline V gene lookup returns CDR1 SGHRS and CDR2 YFSETQ. In nucleotides, the CDR3 is TGCGCCAGCAGCTTATTACAGGGATCGAACACTGAAGCTTTCTTT. Translating it yields CASSLLQGSNTEAFF.

This chain connects TRBV6-1 to TRBJ1-2; 9 nucleotides agree with TRBD1. With V trimmed by 10 bases and J by 4 bases, 7 bases remained unmatched. The CDR3 has 13 residues. Per the germline V gene, CDR1 is MNHNS and CDR2 is SASEGT. The CDR3 region has the DNA TGTGCCACCAGGGACAGGGTCCTCTATGGCTACACCTTC. Translated: CATRDRVLYGYTF.

The genes are TRBV28 and TRBJ2-1, with a possible D match to TRBD2 (5 bases). This CDR3 is 17 amino acids long. CDR1 is MDHEN and CDR2 is SYDVKM in the germline V gene. V dropped 4 bases and J dropped 4 bases, with 20 bases sitting between them. The CDR3 DNA is TGTGCCAGCAGTTATGACCGGATTCGCCGCGGGTACAATGAGCAGTTCTTC. It codes for CASSYDRIRRGYNEQFF.

The chain couples TRBV10-3 to TRBJ2-3, with 8 nucleotides matching TRBD1. The ends lost 2 bases at V and 3 bases at J; junction bases unmatched: 4. CDR3 size: 15 residues. CDR1 ENHRY and CDR2 SYGVKD come from the germline V gene. The CDR3 DNA reads TGTGCCATCAGTGAGACAGGGGGGCGGACAGATACGCAGTATTTT. Its protein product is CAISETGGRTDTQYF.

This clone was seen once. This chain connects TRBV6-6 to TRBJ2-3; D might be TRBD2 (5 bases). The CDR3 sequence is 14 residues long. Germline V gene sequence: CDR1 MNHNY, CDR2 SVGAGI (reference sequence). Trimming took off 2 bases at V and 4 bases at J, with 10 bases between the two ends. The DNA of the CDR3 is TGTGCCAGCAGTTACGGAGGCAGAGCAGATACGCAGTATTTT. Its translation: CASSYGGRADTQYF.